Below are 3 T cell receptor beta chains sequenced from a single sample in a study of CD8+ T cells in alopecia areata. It was cDNA, reverse transcribed from extracted RNA, that served as the sequencing template. The assay was immunoSEQ multiplex PCR, and TCRdb's table has in-frame clones only and misses some. The sample holds 150,000 to 160,000 clones, about 50% seen once. The specimen was CD8+ T cells sorted from blood, collected at week 0. These receptors were collected from a human donor with alopecia areata.

The chain joins TRBV28 to TRBJ2-3, with D perhaps matching TRBD1 or TRBD2 (5 bases each). Germline loops: CDR1 MDHEN, CDR2 SYDVKM. The V end was cut by 7 bases, the J end by 6 bases, with 14 bases between. CDR3 length: 13 amino acids. This CDR3 is CASNGGPADTQYF. The CDR3 DNA follows: TGTGCCAGCAATGGGGGACCGGCTGATACGCAGTATTTT.

This clone has a single count. The V call is TRBV4-1, the J call TRBJ2-1; D gene unclear. The V and J ends lost 5 bases and 5 bases respectively, with 10 bases between them. This CDR3 contains 13 residues. Germline V CDR1 and CDR2: MGHRA, YSYEKL. CDR3 coding DNA: TGCGCCAGCAGCGCCCAAAGTAACAATGAGCAGTTCTTC. This encodes CASSAQSNNEQFF.

The chain joins TRBV9 to TRBJ2-2; no definite D call. The CDR3 totals 14 residues. The germline V and J ends were trimmed by 0 bases and 3 bases, with 6 bases remaining between them. Germline V gene data show CDR1 as SGDLS and CDR2 as YYNGEE. In DNA, the CDR3 is TGTGCCAGCAGCGTAGCTTCGGACACCGGGGAGCTGTTTTTT. Translation: CASSVASDTGELFF.